This paragraph reports one TCR beta chain. After removal of 4 bases from V and 6 bases from J, the junction contained 12 bases not matched to a gene. This CDR3 has 15 amino acids. Germline V CDR1 and CDR2: SGDLS, YYNGEE. These data originate in a study of blood T cell repertoires in COVID-19. Study at large: Material from acute and convalescent COVID-19 was sourced from the United States, Italy and Spain.

Authors' methods: By means of reference gene primer amplification, nucleated cell counts were estimated. Using immunoSEQ multiplex PCR, the repertoire was profiled, and TCRdb retains in-frame clones only, with some absent. The V and J calls and clone size were taken over from that table, and D and trimming were inferred from the DNA. The table shows more than 15,000 clones, with approximately 95% occurring only once. The TCR comes from a woman between 45 and 65 years old with active COVID-19. The specimen sequenced was peripheral blood. V and J are TRBV9 and TRBJ2-7; 8 positions match TRBD1. CDR3 bases: TGTGCCAGCAGCCCTCGGACAGGGAGGACGTCCGAGCAGTACTTC. It codes for CASSPRTGRTSEQYF.